This T cell receptor beta chain was identified during a study of MAIT cells during Salmonella Paratyphi A infection listed by TCRdb under 2017. Describing the broader study: A single dose of 1-5x10^3 CFU of S. Paratyphi A strain NVGH308 was swallowed by adult volunteers aged 18 to 60. Starting at diagnosis, the diagnosed volunteers took ciprofloxacin 500 mg twice daily for 14 days. Here is what the overall study found, with its caveats: Space occupied by over-represented MAIT clonotypes fell significantly from baseline to mid-infection (about 0.15 to 0.10), with no significant post-infection difference. The availability of volunteer samples limited the sample sizes, but these sizes were considered adequate to detect differences between groups. Compared with healthy controls, diagnosed volunteers had more expansion or contraction among the top five MAIT clonotypes (around 0.5 versus 0.13), a finding that suggests the repertoire is reshaped by infection. MAIT TRBV usage was oligoclonal with a preference for TRBV20 and TRBV6, and infection appeared not to change this usage.

This clonotype is assessed as hyperexpanded (1% or more). This receptor's antigen is unknown. No much larger clone exists at a distance of one base, and base qualities are not known. Interpreted using the paper, the time point label stands for: mid-infection, around enteric fever diagnosis. Using flow cytometry, MAIT cells, defined as Valpha7.2+ CD161+ T cells, were identified and sorted. Over time, circulating MAIT cell TCRbeta repertoires were profiled in over 5 volunteers who came down with enteric fever following controlled oral challenge with live Salmonella Paratyphi A. MAIT cell samples were contributed by each diagnosed volunteer at pre-infection, mid-infection and post-infection timepoints. Enteric fever was diagnosed on the basis of Paratyphi A bacteremia and/or persistent fever above 38 degrees C lasting more than 12 hours. Challenged volunteers were diagnosed with infection between day 4 and day 7 after challenge. For RNA extraction, between 5,000 and 10,000 MAIT cells from each sample were sorted straight into RNAqueous-Micro lysis buffer. Lymphoprep gradient centrifugation was used to isolate peripheral blood mononuclear cells from blood samples and leukocyte cones. A BD FACSAria Fusion or BD FACSAria III sorter was used for cell sorting.

CDR1 and CDR2, per the germline V gene (reference sequence), are DFQATT and SNEGSKA. The junction shows trimming of 5 bases on V and 4 bases on J, plus 14 bases between the germline ends. The CDR3 holds 13 amino acids from the cysteine to the phenylalanine. Only CDR3 DNA is held: 39 bases, read in frame from base 1. The library was generated by 5' RACE. TCRbeta was amplified in two rounds of PCR using Phusion High-Fidelity polymerase, and the primers added sample-specific barcodes. TCRbeta libraries were generated by template-switch cDNA synthesis with SMARTScribe reverse transcriptase and a TRBC-specific primer. The barcoded samples were pooled and then prepared using the NEBNext Ultra DNA Library Prep Kit for Illumina. Sequencing of libraries was performed on an Illumina MiSeq with the MiSeq reagent kit v2, 300 cycles. On the authors' methods: Jemultiplexer demultiplexed the reads by barcode, and MiTCR with default parameters aligned the reads. VDJtools removed non-functional sequences, and clonotypes were defined by amino acid sequence, with clonotype frequencies based on assigned sequence reads. In the clonal space homeostasis analysis, clonotypes were grouped by frequency into over-represented (0.05-1), large, medium and small bins. TCRdb cleaned the public reads at Q25 with fastp, built clones with MiXCR and kept in-frame beta chains. Duplicate CDR3 protein sequences are folded into a single record with the most common DNA and genes. Here the V and J calls rest on TCRdb's processing, not on the authors' analysis. Counted in this sample were just over 900 distinct CDR3 sequences; around 21% of them appeared once. The ten largest clonotypes hold about 35% of the sample.

The sequence joins TRBV20-1 to TRBJ1-1, and possibly TRBD1, on 5 matching bases. The sequencing here drew on MAIT cells from PBMCs, taken at the middle sampling point of the challenge study. This sequence originates from a person between 18 and 75 years old who was deliberately infected with Salmonella Paratyphi A in a paratyphoid fever challenge study. The base sequence is TGCAGTGCTCGGACCTTAAGGGGCACTGAAGCTTTCTTT. The resulting protein is CSARTLRGTEAFF.